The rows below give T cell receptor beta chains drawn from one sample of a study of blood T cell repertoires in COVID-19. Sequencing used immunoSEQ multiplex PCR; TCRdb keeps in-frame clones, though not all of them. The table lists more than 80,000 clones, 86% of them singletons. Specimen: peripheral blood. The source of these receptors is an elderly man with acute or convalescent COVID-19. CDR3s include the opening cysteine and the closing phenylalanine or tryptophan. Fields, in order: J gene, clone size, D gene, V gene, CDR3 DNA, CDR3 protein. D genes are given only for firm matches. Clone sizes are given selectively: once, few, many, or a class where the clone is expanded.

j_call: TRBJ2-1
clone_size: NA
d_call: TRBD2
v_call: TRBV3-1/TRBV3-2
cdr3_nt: TGTGCCAGCAGCCAAAGAGGGCTAGCGGGAGTCGGTGAGCAGTTCTTC
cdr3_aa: CASSQRGLAGVGEQFF

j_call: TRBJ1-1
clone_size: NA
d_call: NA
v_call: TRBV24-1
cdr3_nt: TGTGCCACCAGTGACCCCAGGGGCAGGGCTTTCTTT
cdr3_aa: CATSDPRGRAFF

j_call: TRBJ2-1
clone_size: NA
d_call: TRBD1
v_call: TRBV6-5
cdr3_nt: TGTGCCAGCAGTCGGGGACAGGGGACTGAGCAGTTCTTC
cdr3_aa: CASSRGQGTEQFF

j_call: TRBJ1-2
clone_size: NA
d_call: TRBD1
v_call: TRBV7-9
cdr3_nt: TGTGCCAGCAGCTCCAACCTTAACATGGACAGGGGTAATGGCTACACCTTC
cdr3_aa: CASSSNLNMDRGNGYTF

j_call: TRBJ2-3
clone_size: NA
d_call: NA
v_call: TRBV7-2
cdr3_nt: TGTGCCAGCAGCTTAGCCAGGAGCACAGATACGCAGTATTTT
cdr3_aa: CASSLARSTDTQYF

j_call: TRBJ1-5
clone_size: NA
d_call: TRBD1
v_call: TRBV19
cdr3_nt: TGTGCCAGTAGTATAGATACAGGGGGGTCTCAGCCCCAGCATTTT
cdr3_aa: CASSIDTGGSQPQHF

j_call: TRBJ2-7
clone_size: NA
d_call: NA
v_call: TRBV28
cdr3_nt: TGTGCCAGCAGGGAGCAGGGGCGTTACTCCTACGAGCAGTACTTC
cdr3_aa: CASREQGRYSYEQYF

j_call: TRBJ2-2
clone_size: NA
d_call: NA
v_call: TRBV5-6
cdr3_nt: TGTGCCAGCAGCTTCGGAGGGCTGAACACCGGGGAGCTGTTTTTT
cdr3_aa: CASSFGGLNTGELFF

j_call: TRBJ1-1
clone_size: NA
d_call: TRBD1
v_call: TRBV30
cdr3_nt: TGTGCCTGGAGTTGGGGACAGGGAGCAGACACTGAAGCTTTCTTT
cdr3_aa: CAWSWGQGADTEAFF

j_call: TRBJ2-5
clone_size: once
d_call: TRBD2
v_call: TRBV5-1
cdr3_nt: TGCGCCAGCAGCCCCAGGACTAGCGGAATCCAAGAGACCCAGTACTTC
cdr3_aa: CASSPRTSGIQETQYF

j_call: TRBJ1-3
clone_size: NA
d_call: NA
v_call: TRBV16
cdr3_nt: TGTGCCAGCAGCCAATCTCGGGGGACGGACACCATATATTTT
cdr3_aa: CASSQSRGTDTIYF

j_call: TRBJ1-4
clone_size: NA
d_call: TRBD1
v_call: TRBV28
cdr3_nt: TGTGCCAGTCTGCAGACAGGGACAATCGAAAAACTGTTTTTT
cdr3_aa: CASLQTGTIEKLFF

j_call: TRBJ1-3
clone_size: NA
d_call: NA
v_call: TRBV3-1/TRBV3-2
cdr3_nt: TGTGCCAGCAGCCGCTGGGACACGGGAAACACCATATATTTT
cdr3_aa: CASSRWDTGNTIYF

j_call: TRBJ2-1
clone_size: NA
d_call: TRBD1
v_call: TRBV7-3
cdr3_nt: TGTGCCAGCAGCTCCCCACGGACAGGGAGCAATGAGCAGTTCTTC
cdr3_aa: CASSSPRTGSNEQFF

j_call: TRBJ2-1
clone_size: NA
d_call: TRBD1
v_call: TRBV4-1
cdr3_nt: TGCGCCAGCAGTCGATCTTCCGAAGGGACAGGGTTAAGTCGTGAGCAGTTCTTC
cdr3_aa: CASSRSSEGTGLSREQFF

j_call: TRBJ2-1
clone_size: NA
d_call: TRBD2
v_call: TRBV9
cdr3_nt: TGTGCCAGCAGCGTAGAGGCTAGCGGGAGAACCACCTTCTTC
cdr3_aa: CASSVEASGRTTFF

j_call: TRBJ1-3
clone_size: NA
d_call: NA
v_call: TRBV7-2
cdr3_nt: TGTGCCAGCAGCTTGACTCCAGGGGGAAACACCATATATTTT
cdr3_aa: CASSLTPGGNTIYF

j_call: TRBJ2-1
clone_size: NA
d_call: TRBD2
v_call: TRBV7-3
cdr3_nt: TGTGCCAGCAGCTCCCTAGCGGGAAGGGTTAACGGGAATGAGCAGTTCTTC
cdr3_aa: CASSSLAGRVNGNEQFF

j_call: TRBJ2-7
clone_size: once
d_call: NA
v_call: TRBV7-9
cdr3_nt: TGTGCCAGCAGCCCCCTTGGAGGCGGGCGTGACGAGCAGTACTTC
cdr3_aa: CASSPLGGGRDEQYF

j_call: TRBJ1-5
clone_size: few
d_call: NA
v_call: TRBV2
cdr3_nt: TGTGCCAGCAGTGAAGGCAGGGGCAATCAGCCCCAGCATTTT
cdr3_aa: CASSEGRGNQPQHF

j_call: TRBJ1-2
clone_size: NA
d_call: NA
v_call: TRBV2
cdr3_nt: TGTGCCAGCAGTAACTTGGCAGGGGCCTATGGCTACACCTTC
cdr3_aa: CASSNLAGAYGYTF

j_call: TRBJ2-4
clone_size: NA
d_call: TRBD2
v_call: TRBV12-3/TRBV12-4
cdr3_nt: TGTGCCAGCAGTTTCAGTAGCGGGGGACAGTACTTC
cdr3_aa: CASSFSSGGQYF

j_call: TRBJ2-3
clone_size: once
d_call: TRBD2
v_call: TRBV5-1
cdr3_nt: TGCGCCAGCAGCCTCGGGATAGCGGGAGGGCCGGGGACAGATACGCAGTATTTT
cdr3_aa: CASSLGIAGGPGTDTQYF

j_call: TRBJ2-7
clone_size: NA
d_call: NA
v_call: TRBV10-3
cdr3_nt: TGTGCCGTAGGTGGACAGTCTCAAACCTCCTACGAGCAGTACTTC
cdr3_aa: CAVGGQSQTSYEQYF

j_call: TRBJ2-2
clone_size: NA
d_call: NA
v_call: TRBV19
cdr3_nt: TGTGCCAGTAGTATACCGGCGGGTGACACCGGGGAGCTGTTTTTT
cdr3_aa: CASSIPAGDTGELFF

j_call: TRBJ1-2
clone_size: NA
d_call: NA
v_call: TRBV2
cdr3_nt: TGTGCCAGCCGATCCCTCGGGATAGGTGGCTACACCTTC
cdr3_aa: CASRSLGIGGYTF

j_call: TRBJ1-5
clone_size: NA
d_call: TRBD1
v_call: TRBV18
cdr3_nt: TGTGCCAGCTCACCGGGACAGGGGAGGAATCAGCCCCAGCATTTT
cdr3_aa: CASSPGQGRNQPQHF

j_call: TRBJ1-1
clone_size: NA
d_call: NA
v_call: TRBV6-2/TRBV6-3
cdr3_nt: TGTGCCAGCAGTTACAGAGTGAACACTGAAGCTTTCTTT
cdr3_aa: CASSYRVNTEAFF

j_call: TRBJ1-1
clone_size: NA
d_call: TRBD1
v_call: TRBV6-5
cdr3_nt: TGTGCCAGCAGGAGGACAGGGGTGAACACTGAAGCTTTCTTT
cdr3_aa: CASRRTGVNTEAFF

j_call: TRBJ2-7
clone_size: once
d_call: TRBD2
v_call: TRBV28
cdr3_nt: TGTGCCAGCAGTCGTCCCGGGACTAGCGCTACCCCCACCTACGAGCAGTACTTC
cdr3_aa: CASSRPGTSATPTYEQYF

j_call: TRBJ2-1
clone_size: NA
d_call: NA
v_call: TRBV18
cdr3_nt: TGTGCCAGCTCACTCCAGGGTAACAATGAGCAGTTCTTC
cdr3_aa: CASSLQGNNEQFF

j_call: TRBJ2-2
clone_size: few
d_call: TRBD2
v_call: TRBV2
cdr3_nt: TGTGCCAGCAGCGGGACTAGAAAGAAAGCCGGGGAGCTGTTTTTT
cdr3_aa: CASSGTRKKAGELFF

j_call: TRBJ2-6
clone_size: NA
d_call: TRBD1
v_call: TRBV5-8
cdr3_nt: TGTGCCAGCAGCCGAGCGGCGTGGGACAGCGACTCTGGGGCCAACGTCCTGACTTTC
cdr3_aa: CASSRAAWDSDSGANVLTF

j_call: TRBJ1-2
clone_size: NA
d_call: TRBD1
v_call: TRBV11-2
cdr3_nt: TGTGCCAGCTGCAGGGACAGTACTCTAGAGTATGGCTACACCTTC
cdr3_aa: CASCRDSTLEYGYTF

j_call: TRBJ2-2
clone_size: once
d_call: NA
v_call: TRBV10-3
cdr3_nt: TGTGCCATCAGTGAGGGAGGACTAGGGGGCACCGGGGAGCTGTTTTTT
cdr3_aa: CAISEGGLGGTGELFF

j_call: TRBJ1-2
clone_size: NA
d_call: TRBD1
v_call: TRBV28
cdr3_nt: TGTGCCAGCAGCCCCATGGGACAGGACGGCTATGGCTACACCTTC
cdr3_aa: CASSPMGQDGYGYTF

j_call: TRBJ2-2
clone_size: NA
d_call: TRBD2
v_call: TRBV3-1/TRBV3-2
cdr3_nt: TGTGCCAGCAGCCGGACTAGCAAGGGCGCCGGGGAGCTGTTTTTT
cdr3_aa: CASSRTSKGAGELFF

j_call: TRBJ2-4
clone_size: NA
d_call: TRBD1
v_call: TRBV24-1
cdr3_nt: TGTGCCACGAGCACGGGACAGGGTGGAAACATTCAGTACTTC
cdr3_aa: CATSTGQGGNIQYF

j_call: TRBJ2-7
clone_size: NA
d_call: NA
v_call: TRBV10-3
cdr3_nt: TGTGCCATCAGTGAGTCAGGCACAGGGATTAAAAGCTCCTACGAGCAGTACTTC
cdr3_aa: CAISESGTGIKSSYEQYF